These 9 T cell receptor beta chains originate from one sample sequenced in a study of Tregs in tolerant kidney transplant recipients (dated by TCRdb to the late 2010s). The method was the immunoSEQ multiplex PCR assay. The clones in this table, taken by TCRdb from immuneACCESS, are in-frame only. Not every clone is retained; where verified, under half of the shortfall comes from an unresolved V gene, and the cause of the rest is unknown. The sample table includes roughly 34,000 clones. The ten largest clones add up to 6.5% to 8% of the sample. The sample's time point label is to be understood as: blood sample drawn before combined kidney and bone marrow transplant. The starting material was CD8+ T cells from blood, obtained before the transplant. The receptor source for this set is a human donor who received a combined kidney and bone marrow transplant.

With regard to this clone: The read is 3 residues too short to cover the CDR3 end, so that end is filled in from the germline J gene. The chain recombines TRBV2 with TRBJ2-1; D is perhaps TRBD1 (6 bases). CDR1 and CDR2 from the germline V gene are SNHLY and FYNNEI. The germline V and J ends were trimmed by 10 bases and 5 bases, with 18 bases remaining between them. CDR3 size: 14 residues. The CDR3 region is CANSGTMGDNEQFF. The DNA read from the CDR3 is TGTGCCAACTCCGGGACAATGGGGGACAATGAG. The full variable domain, its missing parts supplied by reference TRBV2 and TRBJ2-1, is EPEVTQTPSHQVTQMGQEVILRCVPISNHLYFYWYRQILGQKVEFLVSFYNNEISEKSEIFDDQFSVERPDGSNFTLKIRSTKLEDSAMYFCANSGTMGDNEQFFGPGTRLTVL.

In the case of this clone: The CDR3 extends 3 residues past the end of the read, so its final part is completed from the germline J gene. The chain is built from TRBV5-6 and TRBJ1-2, with a weak D call TRBD1 (5 bases). Germline CDR1 is SGHDT and CDR2 is YYEEEE. The CDR3 loop spans 14 amino acids. The CDR3 bases that were read are TGTGCCAGCAGCTTGGTGACAGCCCCTCGAGGC. Amino acid sequence: CASSLVTAPRG. The whole CDR3 sequence is CASSLVTAPRGYTF.

Points on this clone: The sequenced fragment ends 3 residues before the CDR3 boundary, so the rest is inferred from the germline J gene. This rearrangement joins TRBV19 to TRBJ1-1, with D possibly matching TRBD1 (6 bases). Germline lookup yields CDR1 LNHDA and CDR2 SQIVND (reference sequence). This CDR3 spans 12 amino acids. V lost 8 bases, J lost 4 bases, and 11 bases lay in between. CDR3 DNA (partial): TGTGCCAGTCAAACAGGGCTCACTGAA. It encodes CASQTGLTE. The full CDR3 protein is CASQTGLTEAFF.

In the case of this clone: The read halts 3 residues ahead of the CDR3 end, with the missing end drawn from the germline J gene. V is TRBV19 and J is TRBJ2-7; 10 nucleotides line up with TRBD1. The CDR3 covers 14 residues. CDR1 and CDR2 from the germline V gene are LNHDA and SQIVND (reference sequence). Germline trimming cut 4 bases from V and 3 bases from J; bases unmatched to any gene: 3. CDR3 sequence reads: CASSRQGAGYEQYF. The DNA read from the CDR3 is TGTGCCAGTAGTAGACAGGGGGCCGGCTACGAG.

In the case of this clone: The read ends 3 residues shy of where the CDR3 ends; the end is completed using the germline J gene. The chain joins TRBV14 to TRBJ1-1; D is uncertain. The CDR3 covers 13 residues. Per germline, CDR1 SGHDN and CDR2 FVKESK. Deletions cut 1 base from V and 4 bases from J, with 7 bases between. CDR3 residues: CASSQVPFTEAFF. The DNA read from the CDR3 is TGTGCCAGCAGCCAAGTTCCCTTCACTGAA.

This chain's CDR3 is CASSPTVYNSPLHF. The CDR3 bases that were read are TGTGCCAGCAGCCCGACAGTGTATAATTCACCC. The V gene is TRBV7-6, the J gene TRBJ1-6; TRBD1 might be the D (5 bases). The CDR3 end falls 3 residues outside the read, so it is completed with the germline J gene. This CDR3 has 14 residues. Germline V gene sequence: CDR1 SGHVS, CDR2 FNYEAQ. V gave up 5 bases and J gave up 4 bases, with 9 bases separating them.

Remarks on this clone: The read finishes 3 residues shy of the CDR3 end, and the germline J gene is used to complete it. The rearrangement uses TRBV13 and TRBJ1-2; perhaps TRBD1 as D (5 bases). CDR3 size: 15 residues. Germline lookup yields CDR1 PRHDT and CDR2 FYEKMQ (reference sequence). Between the trimmed V and J ends, which lost 2 bases and 4 bases, there was a span of 14 bases. The CDR3 spells CASSLRGASLYGYTF. CDR3 DNA, as far as it was read: TGTGCCAGCAGCTTAAGAGGGGCCAGCCTCTATGGC.

With respect to this clone: The CDR3 extends 3 residues past the end of the read, so its final part is completed from the germline J gene. This rearrangement joins TRBV7-2 to TRBJ1-5; D remains ambiguous. This CDR3 is 14 amino acids long. Trimming took off 2 bases at V and 7 bases at J, with 12 bases between the two ends. Germline V gene data show CDR1 as SGHTA and CDR2 as FQGNSA. Incomplete CDR3 DNA: TGTGCCAGCAGCTTAAGTAGCCTCGGGCAGCCC. Translating gives CASSLSSLGQP. The complete CDR3 sequence is CASSLSSLGQPQHF.

Remarks on this clone: The read ends 3 residues early relative to the CDR3; the germline J gene fills the gap. The V gene is TRBV19, the J gene TRBJ2-2; D is possibly TRBD2 (6 bases). Germline lookup yields CDR1 LNHDA and CDR2 SQIVND (reference sequence). Trimming cost V 5 bases and J 4 bases, with 11 bases left between them. CDR3 length: 14 residues. The CDR3 loop is CASSVDGGTGELFF. The CDR3 bases that were read are TGTGCCAGTAGTGTCGACGGGGGCACCGGGGAG.